The clone carrying this T cell receptor (beta chain) was observed a few times. Its antigen is not known. TCRdb analysed the 5' RACE reads with MiXCR anew, one entry per CDR3 protein. Among around 680,000 distinct CDR3 sequences, about 9.4% were seen once, and the ten largest hold roughly 0.9%. Germline trimming cut 2 bases from V and 5 bases from J; bases unmatched to any gene: 8. This CDR3 spans 16 amino acids. Germline V gives CDR1 SGHRS, CDR2 YFSETQ. The data are from a study of identical twins. Study findings and constraints: Fewer insertions marked abundant cord blood beta clonotypes; young adult naive trended weakly, memory not at all.

Separately, the same data were catalogued under a study of yellow fever vaccine responses in identical twins.

This TCR came from a young woman in good health. This chain joins TRBV5-1 and TRBJ2-5; 11 bases agree with TRBD1. Sample: PBMCs. The CDR3 sequence: CASSFPGQGVVETQYF. For the CDR3, the DNA is TGCGCCAGCAGCTTCCCGGGACAGGGGGTTGTTGAGACCCAGTACTTC.